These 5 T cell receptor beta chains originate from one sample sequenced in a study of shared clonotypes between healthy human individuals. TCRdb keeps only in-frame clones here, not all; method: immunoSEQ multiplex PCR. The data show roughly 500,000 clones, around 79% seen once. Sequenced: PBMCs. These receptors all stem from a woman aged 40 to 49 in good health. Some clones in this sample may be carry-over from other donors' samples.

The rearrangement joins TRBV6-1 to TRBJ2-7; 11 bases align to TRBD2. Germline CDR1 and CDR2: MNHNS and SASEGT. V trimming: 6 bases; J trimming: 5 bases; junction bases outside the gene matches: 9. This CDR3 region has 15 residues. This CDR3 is CASSHSGRAVHEQYF. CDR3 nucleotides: TGTGCCAGCAGCCATAGCGGGAGGGCCGTACACGAGCAGTACTTC.

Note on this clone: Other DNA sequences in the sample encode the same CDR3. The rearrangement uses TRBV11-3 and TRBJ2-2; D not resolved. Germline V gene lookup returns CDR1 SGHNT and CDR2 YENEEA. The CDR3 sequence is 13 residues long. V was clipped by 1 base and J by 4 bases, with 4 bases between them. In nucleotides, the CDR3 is TGTGCCAGCAGCTTAGTTTCCACCGGGGAGCTGTTTTTT. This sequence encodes CASSLVSTGELFF.

CDR3: CASSSIRGRLEQFF. CDR3 nucleotides: TGTGCCAGCAGCTCAATCCGCGGGAGGCTTGAGCAGTTCTTC. The chain is built from TRBV7-6 and TRBJ2-1; 8 positions match TRBD2. The CDR3 is made up of 14 amino acids. Germline V gene lookup returns CDR1 SGHVS and CDR2 FNYEAQ. Unmatched junction bases numbered 8, after V lost 4 bases and J lost 9 bases.

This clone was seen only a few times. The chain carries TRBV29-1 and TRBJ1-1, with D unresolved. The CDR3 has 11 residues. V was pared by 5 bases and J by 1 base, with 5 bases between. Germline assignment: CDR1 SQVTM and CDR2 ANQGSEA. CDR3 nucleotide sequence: TGCAGCGTTCGGAAGAACACTGAAGCTTTCTTT. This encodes CSVRKNTEAFF.

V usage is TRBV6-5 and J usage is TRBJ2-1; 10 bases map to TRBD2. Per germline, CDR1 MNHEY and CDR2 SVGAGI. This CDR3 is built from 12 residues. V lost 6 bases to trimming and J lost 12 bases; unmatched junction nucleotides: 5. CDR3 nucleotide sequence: TGTGCCAGCAGGAGTCTAGCGGGAGCGCAGTTCTTC. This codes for CASRSLAGAQFF.